The 30 T cell receptor beta chains below come from one sample, sequenced in a study of beta chain features in type 1 diabetes. Expressed TCRB transcripts got sequenced, as all isolated RNA was reverse transcribed. Sequencing was performed with immunoSEQ multiplex PCR; in TCRdb, only in-frame clones are kept and a portion is missing. The sample yields about 110,000 clones, about 40% seen once. The sequenced sample consisted of stem cell memory CD4+ T cells from blood. These receptors came from a woman aged 18-29 years in good health.

This clone has more than one count but fewer than ten. The rearrangement joins TRBV4-1 to TRBJ2-1; D gene uncertain. CDR1 is MGHRA and CDR2 is YSYEKL in the germline V gene. The CDR3 loop spans 15 amino acids. Trimming removed 1 base at V and 0 bases at J, with 7 bases between. The CDR3 protein is CASSQGESSYNEQFF. The CDR3 DNA follows: TGCGCCAGCAGCCAAGGCGAAAGCTCCTACAATGAGCAGTTCTTC.

This clone has only a few counts. The gene calls are TRBV7-8 and TRBJ2-7; D possibly corresponds to TRBD2 (5 bases). V dropped 5 bases and J dropped 3 bases, with 8 bases sitting between them. The CDR3 length is 12 residues. The germline CDR1 and CDR2 sequences are SGHVS and FQNEAQ. The CDR3 nucleotides read TGTGCCAGCAGCCAAGGACTCTACGAGCAGTACTTC. It translates to CASSQGLYEQYF.

The chain couples TRBV11-3 to TRBJ2-1; D is unclear. The CDR3 contains 11 residues. Trimming removed 7 bases from V and 8 bases from J, with 9 bases in between. Looked up from germline, CDR1 is SGHNT and CDR2 is YENEEA. The CDR3 reads CASTVVDEQFF. The CDR3 nucleotides read TGTGCCAGCACCGTCGTCGATGAGCAGTTCTTC. The whole variable domain, filled in from reference TRBV11-3 and TRBJ2-1, reads EAGVVQSPRYKIIEKKQPVAFWCNPISGHNTLYWYLQNLGQGPELLIRYENEEAVDDSQLPKDRFSAERLKGVDSTLKIQPAELGDSAVYLCASTVVDEQFFGPGTRLTVL.

The V call is TRBV19, the J call TRBJ2-1; 9 bases align to TRBD1. V gave up 7 bases and J gave up 7 bases; unmatched junction bases: 11. Germline V gene data show CDR1 as LNHDA and CDR2 as SQIVND (reference sequence). This CDR3 region has 15 residues. The CDR3, as DNA: TGTGCCAGTACTCAACCGGGACAGGGTACGAATGAGCAGTTCTTC. Its protein is CASTQPGQGTNEQFF.

The chain links TRBV29-1 to TRBJ2-7, with TRBD2 matching over 9 bases. Germline V lookup: CDR1 SQVTM, CDR2 ANQGSEA. V trimming: 1 base; J trimming: 3 bases; junction bases outside the gene matches: 7. CDR3 size: 15 residues. This CDR3 is CSVEGSGGLGYEQYF. The CDR3 DNA reads as TGCAGCGTTGAAGGCAGCGGGGGGCTCGGCTACGAGCAGTACTTC.

The V call is TRBV11-2, the J call TRBJ2-1; 14 bases line up with TRBD2. The CDR3 spans 17 residues. Germline values: CDR1 SGHAT, CDR2 FQNNGV. The trim removed 0 bases at V and 7 bases at J, leaving 5 bases unmatched. The CDR3 here is CASSLEPWTSGRNEQFF. The CDR3, as DNA: TGTGCCAGCAGCTTAGAACCCTGGACTAGCGGGAGGAATGAGCAGTTCTTC.

This clone was seen ten or more times. The rearrangement joins TRBV14 to TRBJ2-7; D call uncertain. V was pared by 2 bases and J by 6 bases, with 5 bases between. Germline V lookup: CDR1 SGHDN, CDR2 FVKESK. The CDR3 is 11 residues long. The CDR3 protein is CASSQLFEQYF. CDR3 nucleotides: TGTGCCAGCAGCCAACTCTTCGAGCAGTACTTC.

This clone has a handful of counts. The chain couples TRBV30 to TRBJ2-3, with TRBD2 as a possible D gene (5 bases). V lost 4 bases and J 1 base, leaving 15 bases between the germline ends. CDR3 size: 15 residues. Germline assignment: CDR1 GTSNPN and CDR2 SVGIG (reference sequence). The CDR3 DNA reads TGTGCCTGGAAACCATGGGAGAGGCGCACAGATACGCAGTATTTT. Translation gives CAWKPWERRTDTQYF.

The chain links TRBV28 to TRBJ1-4, with 10 bases aligning to TRBD1. CDR1 and CDR2 (germline): MDHEN, SYDVKM. With V trimmed by 6 bases and J by 3 bases, 10 bases remained unmatched. The CDR3 has 17 amino acids. Written as DNA, the CDR3 is TGTGCCAGCAGCTTTACCCCGGGACAGGGGTCTAATGAAAAACTGTTTTTT. It is translated as CASSFTPGQGSNEKLFF.

The chain recombines TRBV18 with TRBJ1-2; D is perhaps TRBD1 (5 bases). The CDR3 has 13 residues. Trimming left V 4 bases short and J 3 bases short, with 9 bases between. Per the germline V gene, CDR1 is KGHSH and CDR2 is LQKENI. The CDR3 DNA sequence: TGTGCCAGCTCACAACGGGGGTACTATGGCTACACCTTC. It codes for CASSQRGYYGYTF.

V gene TRBV18 combines with J gene TRBJ1-1, with D possibly TRBD1 on 5 matching bases. The germline CDR1 and CDR2 sequences are KGHSH and LQKENI. There are 16 residues in the CDR3. The germline V and J ends were trimmed by 1 base and 3 bases, with 15 bases remaining between them. The CDR3 coding sequence is TGTGCCAGCTCACCACAATCCACAGGTCGGCACACTGAAGCTTTCTTT. This translates into CASSPQSTGRHTEAFF.

The chain links TRBV5-4 to TRBJ2-7; 9 bases are a match to TRBD2. In germline, CDR1 is SGHNT, CDR2 YYREEE (reference sequence). The junction had 9 bases not matched to a gene; V was cut back by 4 bases and J by 4 bases. This CDR3 region has 15 residues. CDR3 sequence (DNA): TGTGCCAGCAGCCACCTTAGCGGGAGATGGTACGAGCAGTACTTC. It specifies CASSHLSGRWYEQYF.

The gene calls are TRBV14 and TRBJ1-1, with D perhaps TRBD1 (5 bases). This CDR3 region has 15 residues. Germline CDR1 SGHDN, CDR2 FVKESK. The V end lost 4 bases, the J end lost 2 bases, and 14 bases lay between the germline ends. CDR3 residues: CASSPLGRANTEAFF. CDR3 in DNA: TGTGCCAGCAGCCCTCTAGGCAGGGCTAACACTGAAGCTTTCTTT.

A few counts support this clone. The chain combines TRBV2 with TRBJ1-2; 8 bases line up with TRBD1. Germline CDR1 SNHLY, CDR2 FYNNEI. This CDR3 contains 15 residues. The V segment lost 0 bases and the J segment 9 bases; nucleotides outside the gene matches: 9. Written as DNA, the CDR3 is TGTGCCAGCAGTGAAGCGGGGACAGGCCATCAGAGCTACACCTTC. Encoded protein: CASSEAGTGHQSYTF.

This clone was seen only once. V gene TRBV27 combines with J gene TRBJ1-1; D remains ambiguous. The CDR3 spans 14 residues. Per germline, CDR1 MNHEY and CDR2 SMNVEV (reference sequence). Trimming pared 6 bases from V and 1 base from J, leaving 12 bases between. The CDR3 sequence: CASRKTRQNTEAFF. The CDR3 nucleotides are TGTGCCAGCAGGAAAACCCGACAGAACACTGAAGCTTTCTTT.

This clone was found a few times. V and J are TRBV7-9 and TRBJ1-4; 7 bases align to TRBD1. After removal of 5 bases from V and 0 bases from J, the junction contained 6 bases not matched to a gene. CDR1 is SEHNR, CDR2 FQNEAQ, per germline (reference sequence). CDR3 length: 16 residues. CDR3 protein: CASSPPGQPTNEKLFF. The CDR3 DNA is TGTGCCAGCAGCCCTCCGGGACAGCCAACTAATGAAAAACTGTTTTTT.

This clone was observed a handful of times. The chain is built from TRBV4-3 and TRBJ1-1; D unclear. The V end was cut by 0 bases, the J end by 7 bases, with 9 bases between. This CDR3 spans 13 amino acids. Per the germline V gene, CDR1 is LGHNA and CDR2 is YSLEER. CDR3 sequence reads: CASSQDPRFEAFF. In nucleotides, the CDR3 is TGCGCCAGCAGCCAAGATCCTAGATTTGAAGCTTTCTTT.

The chain has TRBV5-1 and TRBJ2-7; 9 nucleotides agree with TRBD1. CDR1 is SGHRS, CDR2 YFSETQ, per germline. V dropped 1 base and J dropped 11; count of bases not matched to a gene: 10. CDR3 length: 14 residues. In DNA form, the CDR3 reads TGCGCCAGCAGCTTGACAGGGGGCGATTTGGCTAAGTACTTC. This sequence encodes CASSLTGGDLAKYF.

The rearrangement links TRBV5-1 to TRBJ2-5, with D hard to call. The CDR3 runs 11 residues. Trimming took 2 bases from V and 3 from J, leaving 2 bases between them. Germline V CDR1 and CDR2: SGHRS, YFSETQ. CDR3: CASSFEETQYF. The CDR3 DNA reads TGCGCCAGCAGCTTCGAAGAGACCCAGTACTTC.

This chain connects TRBV9 to TRBJ2-1; 8 bases fit TRBD2. Trimming removed 2 bases from V and 9 bases from J; junction bases left unmatched: 16. This CDR3 has 17 amino acids. Germline V gene sequence: CDR1 SGDLS, CDR2 YYNGEE. CDR3 bases: TGTGCCAGCAGCGTGACCGGGACTAGATCGTCCGAGGGTGAGCAGTTCTTC. As protein: CASSVTGTRSSEGEQFF.

This clone was counted a few times. The DNA for the CDR3 is TGTGCCAGCAGCGTCCCCCCCGCTGAAGCTTTCTTT. The encoded protein is CASSVPPAEAFF. V and J are TRBV9 and TRBJ1-1; unclear D gene. Germline V gene data show CDR1 as SGDLS and CDR2 as YYNGEE. Trimming pared 2 bases from V and 6 bases from J, leaving 8 bases between. The CDR3 is 12 amino acids.

The genes are TRBV5-1 and TRBJ2-1, with TRBD1 identical over 8 bases. Germline values: CDR1 SGHRS, CDR2 YFSETQ. Trimming removed 4 bases from V and 7 bases from J; junction bases left unmatched: 13. The CDR3 is 16 amino acids. For the CDR3, the DNA is TGCGCCAGCAGCCTAGGCCAGGGGGCAAAAATTAATGAGCAGTTCTTC. Its translation: CASSLGQGAKINEQFF.

This chain joins TRBV5-6 and TRBJ2-3, with a possible D match to TRBD2 (6 bases). Germline loops: CDR1 SGHDT, CDR2 YYEEEE. The V end was cut by 0 bases, the J end by 3 bases, with 14 bases between. The CDR3 has 16 amino acids. CDR3 loop: CASSLVTSRLTDTQYF. CDR3 DNA sequence: TGTGCCAGCAGCTTGGTTACTAGCCGGTTAACAGATACGCAGTATTTT.

This clone appeared a few times. This chain uses TRBV20-1 with TRBJ2-1, with D uncertain. The CDR3 totals 11 residues. V was pared by 3 bases and J by 9 bases, with 9 bases between. Germline V gene lookup returns CDR1 DFQATT and CDR2 SNEGSKA (reference sequence). CDR3 in amino acids: CSASQASEQFF. The CDR3 coding sequence is TGCAGTGCTAGTCAGGCCAGTGAGCAGTTCTTC.

The chain uses TRBV4-1 and TRBJ2-1, with D perhaps matching TRBD2 (6 bases). V gave up 3 bases and J gave up 4 bases, with 13 bases separating them. Germline values: CDR1 MGHRA, CDR2 YSYEKL. CDR3 length: 15 residues. Written as DNA, the CDR3 is TGCGCCAGCAGCCACTACGGGACTCTATACAATGAGCAGTTCTTC. Translating gives CASSHYGTLYNEQFF.

This clone showed up just a few times. J is TRBJ2-1 and V is TRBV10-3, with D perhaps TRBD2 (6 bases). The CDR3 is 16 residues long. V was trimmed by 0 bases and J by 5 bases, leaving 14 bases between them. The germline CDR1 and CDR2 sequences are ENHRY and SYGVKD. This CDR3 reads CAISESRAGGDNEQFF. Written as DNA, the CDR3 is TGTGCCATCAGTGAGTCACGAGCGGGCGGGGACAATGAGCAGTTCTTC.

The chain has TRBV6-1 and TRBJ2-7; tentatively, D is TRBD1 (6 bases). There are 13 residues in the CDR3. The germline V gene encodes CDR1 MNHNS and CDR2 SASEGT. V was cut by 9 bases and J by 3 bases, with 15 bases left in between. In nucleotides, the CDR3 is TGTGCCAGACACCGGGACACCTACTACGAGCAGTACTTC. It encodes CARHRDTYYEQYF.

The chain carries TRBV27 and TRBJ2-5; 11 bases fit TRBD2. V lost 5 bases and J lost 5; bases outside the gene matches: 4. The CDR3 extends over 14 amino acids. Germline CDR1 is MNHEY and CDR2 is SMNVEV (reference sequence). This chain's CDR3 is CASSKWTSGETQYF. The CDR3 region has the DNA TGTGCCAGCAGTAAATGGACTAGCGGGGAGACCCAGTACTTC.

This clone has only a few counts. The chain is built from TRBV7-2 and TRBJ1-5, with D perhaps TRBD1 (6 bases). Trimming stripped 1 base from V and 7 bases from J, with 20 bases between. Germline loops: CDR1 SGHTA, CDR2 FQGNSA. CDR3 length: 17 residues. DNA for the CDR3: TGTGCCAGCAGCTTAGGCCGCCCACAGGGAGAAGGACAGCCCCAGCATTTT. The encoded protein is CASSLGRPQGEGQPQHF. The full variable domain, its missing parts supplied by reference TRBV7-2 and TRBJ1-5, is GAGVSQSPSNKVTEKGKDVELRCDPISGHTALYWYRQSLGQGLEFLIYFQGNSAPDKSGLPSDRFSAERTGGSVSTLTIQRTQQEDSAVYLCASSLGRPQGEGQPQHFGDGTRLSIL.

This clone has a single count. The chain has TRBV7-9 and TRBJ2-1; 10 bases are a match to TRBD1. This CDR3 is built from 15 residues. CDR1 is SEHNR, CDR2 FQNEAQ, per germline (reference sequence). The V gene end was trimmed by 5 bases and the J gene end by 8 bases; junction bases not matched to a gene: 9. CDR3 nucleotide sequence: TGTGCCAGCAGCACCCGGGACAGGGGTACCCATGAGCAGTTCTTC. Translating it yields CASSTRDRGTHEQFF.